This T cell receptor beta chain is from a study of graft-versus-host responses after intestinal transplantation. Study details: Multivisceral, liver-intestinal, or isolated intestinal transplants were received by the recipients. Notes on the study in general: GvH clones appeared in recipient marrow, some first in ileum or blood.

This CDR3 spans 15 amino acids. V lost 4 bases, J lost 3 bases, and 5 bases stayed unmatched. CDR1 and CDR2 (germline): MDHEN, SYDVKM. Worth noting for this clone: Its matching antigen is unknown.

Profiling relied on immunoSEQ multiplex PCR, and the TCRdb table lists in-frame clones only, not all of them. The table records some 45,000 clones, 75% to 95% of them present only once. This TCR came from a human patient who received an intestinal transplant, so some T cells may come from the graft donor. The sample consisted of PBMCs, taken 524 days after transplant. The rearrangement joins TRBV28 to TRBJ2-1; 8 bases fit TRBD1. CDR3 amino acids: CASSSSGGLYNEQFF. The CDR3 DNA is TGTGCCAGCAGTTCCTCAGGGGGCCTCTACAATGAGCAGTTCTTC.